The present entry profiles one TCR beta chain with its context. Clones were read by immunoSEQ multiplex PCR, and TCRdb kept only the in-frame ones, dropping some. The sample has about 110,000 clones; approximately 85% are singletons. Germline CDR1 SGHDT, CDR2 YYEEEE. This CDR3 region has 16 residues. J lost 3 bases, V lost 5 bases, and 10 bases had no gene match. This specimen comes from a study of cytomegalovirus exposure and HLA in healthy donors. The clonotype was recovered from a woman between 18 and 29 years old in good health and CMV-seronegative. V and J are TRBV5-6 and TRBJ2-7; 11 bases match TRBD1. The source material was PBMCs. The CDR3 DNA reads TGTGCCAGCAGGACCACCTCCGGGACAGGGGGCTACGAGCAGTACTTC. Residues: CASRTTSGTGGYEQYF.